These T cell receptor beta chains were read from a single sample in a study of early T cells in non-severe SARS-CoV-2 infection. One entry per CDR3 protein, called by TCRdb with MiXCR from the 5' RACE reads. This table has tens of thousands of distinct CDR3 sequences, approximately 12% appearing once. Sequences were derived from whole blood, sampled at baseline. These receptors came from an adult who was a healthcare worker with PCR-confirmed SARS-CoV-2 infection or an uninfected control (not recorded which). Both conserved end residues are part of each CDR3. Each record gives: V gene, clone size, D gene, J gene, CDR3 protein, CDR3 DNA. A D gene is named only where the DNA matches it firmly. Clone size, where shown, is once, few, many, or a class for clones that have expanded.

v_call: TRBV6-6; clone_size: NA; d_call: NA; j_call: TRBJ1-2; cdr3_aa: CASSYGISTRTNYGYTF; cdr3_nt: TGTGCCAGCAGTTACGGTATCTCGACCCGGACTAACTATGGCTACACCTTC
v_call: TRBV7-6; clone_size: many; d_call: NA; j_call: TRBJ1-2; cdr3_aa: CASSPTWEGSYGYTF; cdr3_nt: TGTGCCAGCAGCCCTACGTGGGAGGGTAGCTATGGCTACACCTTC
v_call: TRBV18; clone_size: NA; d_call: TRBD2; j_call: TRBJ2-7; cdr3_aa: CASSPRLAGEQYF; cdr3_nt: TGTGCCAGCTCACCACGACTAGCCGGAGAGCAGTACTTC
v_call: TRBV11-2; clone_size: few; d_call: TRBD2; j_call: TRBJ2-1; cdr3_aa: CASSTRLGTMMNEQFF; cdr3_nt: TGTGCCAGCAGCACTCGTCTTGGGACTATGATGAATGAGCAGTTCTTC
v_call: TRBV5-8; clone_size: few; d_call: NA; j_call: TRBJ2-1; cdr3_aa: CASSWGQPPPEQFF; cdr3_nt: TGTGCCAGCAGCTGGGGACAACCCCCTCCTGAGCAGTTCTTC
v_call: TRBV20-1; clone_size: many; d_call: NA; j_call: TRBJ2-7; cdr3_aa: CSASTIDDEQYF; cdr3_nt: TGCAGTGCTAGTACCATCGACGACGAGCAGTACTTC
v_call: TRBV7-9; clone_size: NA; d_call: NA; j_call: TRBJ1-2; cdr3_aa: CASILHGEPYGYTF; cdr3_nt: TGTGCCAGCATTCTCCACGGGGAACCCTATGGCTACACCTTC
v_call: TRBV11-3; clone_size: NA; d_call: NA; j_call: TRBJ1-2; cdr3_aa: CASSLDRGQHYGYTF; cdr3_nt: TGTGCCAGCAGCTTAGATCGGGGCCAGCACTATGGCTACACCTTC
v_call: TRBV19; clone_size: many; d_call: NA; j_call: TRBJ1-6; cdr3_aa: CASSIFRGAISYNSPLHF; cdr3_nt: TGTGCCAGTAGTATATTTCGTGGGGCCATCTCCTATAATTCACCCCTCCACTTT
v_call: TRBV12-3/TRBV12-4; clone_size: NA; d_call: TRBD1; j_call: TRBJ1-1; cdr3_aa: CASSFWRQGKTEAFF; cdr3_nt: TGTGCCAGCAGTTTTTGGCGACAGGGGAAGACTGAAGCTTTCTTT
v_call: TRBV7-2; clone_size: many; d_call: TRBD1; j_call: TRBJ1-1; cdr3_aa: CASSPRTGHTEAFF; cdr3_nt: TGTGCCAGCAGCCCCCGGACAGGCCACACTGAAGCTTTCTTT
v_call: TRBV20-1; clone_size: NA; d_call: NA; j_call: TRBJ2-5; cdr3_aa: CSARRLGGETQYF; cdr3_nt: TGCAGTGCTAGGAGGCTGGGAGGAGAGACCCAGTACTTC
v_call: TRBV11-2; clone_size: NA; d_call: NA; j_call: TRBJ2-3; cdr3_aa: CASSLDERQPIYGDTQYF; cdr3_nt: TGTGCCAGCAGCTTAGACGAACGCCAACCGATTTACGGAGATACGCAGTATTTT
v_call: TRBV11-2; clone_size: few; d_call: NA; j_call: TRBJ2-6; cdr3_aa: CASRIPGRSSGANVLTF; cdr3_nt: TGTGCCAGCAGGATACCGGGACGGAGCTCTGGGGCCAACGTCCTGACTTTC
v_call: TRBV5-4; clone_size: few; d_call: NA; j_call: TRBJ1-1; cdr3_aa: CASSWTPNTEAFF; cdr3_nt: TGTGCCAGCAGCTGGACACCTAACACTGAAGCTTTCTTT
v_call: TRBV10-3; clone_size: few; d_call: NA; j_call: TRBJ2-3; cdr3_aa: CAISDPTGPQGDTQYF; cdr3_nt: TGTGCCATCAGTGACCCGACAGGCCCTCAGGGAGATACGCAGTATTTT
v_call: TRBV10-1; clone_size: NA; d_call: TRBD2; j_call: TRBJ2-7; cdr3_aa: CASTGTNSYEQYF; cdr3_nt: TGCGCCAGCACCGGGACTAACTCCTACGAGCAGTACTTC
v_call: TRBV12-3/TRBV12-4; clone_size: many; d_call: TRBD1; j_call: TRBJ1-2; cdr3_aa: CASSSNRGDYGYTF; cdr3_nt: TGTGCCAGCAGCTCGAACAGGGGAGACTATGGCTACACCTTC
v_call: TRBV19; clone_size: many; d_call: NA; j_call: TRBJ1-5; cdr3_aa: CASSSQGNQPQHF; cdr3_nt: TGTGCCAGTAGTTCCCAGGGAAATCAGCCCCAGCATTTT
v_call: TRBV11-2; clone_size: few; d_call: NA; j_call: TRBJ2-2; cdr3_aa: CASSSLPGSHYTGELFF; cdr3_nt: TGTGCCAGCAGCTCCCTACCGGGAAGTCATTACACCGGGGAGCTGTTTTTT
v_call: TRBV20-1; clone_size: few; d_call: TRBD2; j_call: TRBJ2-1; cdr3_aa: CSARVIFNSGTSGRAYNEQFF; cdr3_nt: TGCAGTGCTAGAGTTATTTTTAATTCCGGGACTAGCGGGAGGGCCTACAATGAGCAGTTCTTC
v_call: TRBV27; clone_size: few; d_call: TRBD1; j_call: TRBJ1-1; cdr3_aa: CASTWTGGNTEAFF; cdr3_nt: TGTGCCAGCACTTGGACAGGGGGGAACACTGAAGCTTTCTTT
v_call: TRBV7-6; clone_size: NA; d_call: TRBD2; j_call: TRBJ2-5; cdr3_aa: CASSLREGETQYF; cdr3_nt: TGTGCCAGCAGCTTAAGGGAGGGAGAGACCCAGTACTTC
v_call: TRBV5-1; clone_size: many; d_call: NA; j_call: TRBJ2-1; cdr3_aa: CASSLAGGSSYNEQFF; cdr3_nt: TGCGCCAGCAGCCTGGCAGGGGGGAGCTCCTACAATGAGCAGTTCTTC
v_call: TRBV6-6; clone_size: NA; d_call: TRBD1; j_call: TRBJ1-6; cdr3_aa: CASRRPTGEISPLHF; cdr3_nt: TGTGCCAGCAGAAGACCGACAGGGGAAATTTCACCCCTCCACTTT
v_call: TRBV7-3; clone_size: NA; d_call: TRBD2; j_call: TRBJ2-3; cdr3_aa: CASSSRGLAGGSTDTQYF; cdr3_nt: TGTGCCAGCAGCTCCCGAGGACTAGCGGGAGGGAGCACAGATACGCAGTATTTT
v_call: TRBV6-2/TRBV6-3; clone_size: few; d_call: NA; j_call: TRBJ1-2; cdr3_aa: CASSIRGSNYGYTF; cdr3_nt: TGTGCCAGCAGCATCAGGGGCTCGAACTATGGCTACACCTTC
v_call: TRBV7-9; clone_size: few; d_call: NA; j_call: TRBJ2-1; cdr3_aa: CASSPWVQPPNEQFF; cdr3_nt: TGTGCCAGCAGCCCCTGGGTCCAGCCCCCCAATGAGCAGTTCTTC
v_call: TRBV7-8; clone_size: many; d_call: NA; j_call: TRBJ2-5; cdr3_aa: CASQRPGGGRWGTQYF; cdr3_nt: TGTGCCAGCCAAAGACCGGGCGGGGGCCGTTGGGGGACCCAGTACTTC
v_call: TRBV29-1; clone_size: few; d_call: NA; j_call: TRBJ2-6; cdr3_aa: CSVEGTWSSGANVLTF; cdr3_nt: TGCAGCGTTGAGGGGACTTGGAGCTCTGGGGCCAACGTCCTGACTTTC
v_call: TRBV5-1; clone_size: many; d_call: NA; j_call: TRBJ2-7; cdr3_aa: CASSLGGLEEQYF; cdr3_nt: TGCGCCAGCAGCTTGGGGGGACTGGAGGAGCAGTACTTC
v_call: TRBV10-3; clone_size: many; d_call: NA; j_call: TRBJ1-1; cdr3_aa: CAISELGGTEAFF; cdr3_nt: TGTGCCATCAGTGAGCTAGGGGGCACTGAAGCTTTCTTT
v_call: TRBV12-3/TRBV12-4; clone_size: few; d_call: NA; j_call: TRBJ2-7; cdr3_aa: CASSFFRHEQYF; cdr3_nt: TGTGCCAGCAGTTTTTTCAGACACGAGCAGTACTTC
v_call: TRBV19; clone_size: NA; d_call: NA; j_call: TRBJ2-7; cdr3_aa: CASSPGTPYEQYF; cdr3_nt: TGTGCCAGTAGTCCCGGGACACCCTACGAGCAGTACTTC
v_call: TRBV6-6; clone_size: many; d_call: NA; j_call: TRBJ1-5; cdr3_aa: CASTHRTDNQPQHF; cdr3_nt: TGTGCCAGCACCCACAGGACGGACAATCAGCCCCAGCATTTT